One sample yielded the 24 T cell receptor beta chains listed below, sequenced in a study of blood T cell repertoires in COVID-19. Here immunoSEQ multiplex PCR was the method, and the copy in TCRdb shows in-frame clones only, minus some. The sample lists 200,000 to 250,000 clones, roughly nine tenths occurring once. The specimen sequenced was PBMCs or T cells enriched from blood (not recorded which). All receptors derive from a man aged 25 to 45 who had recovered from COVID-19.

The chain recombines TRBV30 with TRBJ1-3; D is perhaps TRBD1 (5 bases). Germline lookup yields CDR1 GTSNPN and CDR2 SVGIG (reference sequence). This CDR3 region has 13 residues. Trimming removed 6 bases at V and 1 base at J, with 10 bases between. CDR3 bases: TGTGCCTGTCCGGGACTATCTGGAAACACCATATATTTT. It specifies CACPGLSGNTIYF.

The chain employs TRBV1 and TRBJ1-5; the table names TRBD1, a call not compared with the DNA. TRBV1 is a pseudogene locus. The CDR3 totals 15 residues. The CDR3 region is CTSSRGAGRNQPQHF. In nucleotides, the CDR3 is TGCACCAGCAGCCGTGGGGCAGGTCGTAATCAGCCCCAGCATTTT.

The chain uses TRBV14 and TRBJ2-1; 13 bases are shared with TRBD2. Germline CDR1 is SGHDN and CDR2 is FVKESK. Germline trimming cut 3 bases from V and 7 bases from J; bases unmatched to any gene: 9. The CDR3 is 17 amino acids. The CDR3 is CASSHTSGGAFGNEQFF. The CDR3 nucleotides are TGTGCCAGCAGCCACACTAGCGGGGGGGCTTTTGGGAATGAGCAGTTCTTC. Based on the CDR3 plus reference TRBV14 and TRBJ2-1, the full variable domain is EAGVTQFPSHSVIEKGQTVTLRCDPISGHDNLYWYRRVMGKEIKFLLHFVKESKQDESGMPNNRFLAERTGGTYSTLKVQPAELEDSGVYFCASSHTSGGAFGNEQFFGPGTRLTVL.

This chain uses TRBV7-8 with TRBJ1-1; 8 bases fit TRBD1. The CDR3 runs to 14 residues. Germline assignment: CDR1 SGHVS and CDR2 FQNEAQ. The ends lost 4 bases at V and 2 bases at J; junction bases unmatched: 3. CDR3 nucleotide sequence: TGTGCCAGCAGCTACGGGACAGGAAACACTGAAGCTTTCTTT. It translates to CASSYGTGNTEAFF.

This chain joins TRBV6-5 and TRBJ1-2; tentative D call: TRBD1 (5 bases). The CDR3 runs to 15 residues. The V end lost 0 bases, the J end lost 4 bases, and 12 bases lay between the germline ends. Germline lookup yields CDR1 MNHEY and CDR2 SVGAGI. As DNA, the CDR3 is TGTGCCAGCAGTTACTCGGAGGGGTCCCTCTATGGCTACACCTTC. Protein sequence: CASSYSEGSLYGYTF.

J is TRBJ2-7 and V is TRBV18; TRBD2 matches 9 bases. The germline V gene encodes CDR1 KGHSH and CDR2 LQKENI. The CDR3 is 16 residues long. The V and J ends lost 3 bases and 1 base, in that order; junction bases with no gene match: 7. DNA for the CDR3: TGTGCCAGCTCACCGGATCGCGGGAGGGGATCCTACGAGCAGTACTTC. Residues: CASSPDRGRGSYEQYF.

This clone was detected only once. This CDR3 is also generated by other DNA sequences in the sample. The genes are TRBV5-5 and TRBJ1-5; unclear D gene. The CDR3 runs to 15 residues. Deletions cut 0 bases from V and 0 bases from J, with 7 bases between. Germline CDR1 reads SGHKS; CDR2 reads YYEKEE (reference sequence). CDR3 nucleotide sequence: TGTGCCAGCAGCTTGGCGGGGAATAGCAATCAGCCCCAGCATTTT. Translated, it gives CASSLAGNSNQPQHF.

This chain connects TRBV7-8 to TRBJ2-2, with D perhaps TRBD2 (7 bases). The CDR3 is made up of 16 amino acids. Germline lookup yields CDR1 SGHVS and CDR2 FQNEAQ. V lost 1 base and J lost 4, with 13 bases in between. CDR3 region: CASSLGARGLTGELFF. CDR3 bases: TGTGCCAGCAGCTTAGGAGCGCGGGGGCTCACCGGGGAGCTGTTTTTT.

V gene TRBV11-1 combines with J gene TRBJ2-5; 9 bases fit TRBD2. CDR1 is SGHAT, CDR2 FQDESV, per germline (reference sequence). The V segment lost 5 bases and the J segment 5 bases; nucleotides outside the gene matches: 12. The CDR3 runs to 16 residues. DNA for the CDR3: TGTGCCAGCAGCCGCTTAGCGGGGGATTACCGCGAGACCCAGTACTTC. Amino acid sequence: CASSRLAGDYRETQYF.

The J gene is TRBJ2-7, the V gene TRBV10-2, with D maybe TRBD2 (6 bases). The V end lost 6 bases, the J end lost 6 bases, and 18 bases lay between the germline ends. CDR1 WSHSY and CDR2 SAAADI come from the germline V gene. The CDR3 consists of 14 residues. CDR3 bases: TGCGCCAGCAGAACGGGACTCGACCCAGTCGAGCAGTACTTC. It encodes CASRTGLDPVEQYF.

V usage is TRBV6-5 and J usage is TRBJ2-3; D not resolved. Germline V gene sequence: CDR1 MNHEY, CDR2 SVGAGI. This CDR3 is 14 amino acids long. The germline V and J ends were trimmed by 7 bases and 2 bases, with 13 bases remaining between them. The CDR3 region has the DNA TGTGCCAGCAACAGTGGCAGCTTCACAGATACGCAGTATTTT. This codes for CASNSGSFTDTQYF.

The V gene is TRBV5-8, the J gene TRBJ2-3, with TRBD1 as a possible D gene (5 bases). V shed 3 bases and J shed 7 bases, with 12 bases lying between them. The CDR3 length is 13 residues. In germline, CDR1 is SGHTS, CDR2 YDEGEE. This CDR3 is CASSSYQGYTQYF. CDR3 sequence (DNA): TGTGCCAGCAGCTCCTACCAGGGATATACGCAGTATTTT.

This CDR3 is CASSQPSTTYNEQFF. CDR3 coding DNA: TGTGCCAGCAGTCAACCCTCGACTACCTACAATGAGCAGTTCTTC. The rearrangement uses TRBV6-5 and TRBJ2-1, with D maybe TRBD2 (5 bases). V was clipped by 5 bases and J by 2 bases, with 13 bases between them. This CDR3 spans 15 amino acids. Germline V CDR1 and CDR2: MNHEY, SVGAGI.

CDR3 sequence reads: CSVAKNAGGYTF. In DNA form, the CDR3 reads TGCAGCGTCGCTAAGAATGCGGGTGGCTACACCTTC. J is TRBJ1-2 and V is TRBV29-1; no firm D call. The V and J ends lost 6 bases and 7 bases respectively, with 15 bases between them. This CDR3 is 12 amino acids long. CDR1 is SQVTM and CDR2 is ANQGSEA in the germline V gene.

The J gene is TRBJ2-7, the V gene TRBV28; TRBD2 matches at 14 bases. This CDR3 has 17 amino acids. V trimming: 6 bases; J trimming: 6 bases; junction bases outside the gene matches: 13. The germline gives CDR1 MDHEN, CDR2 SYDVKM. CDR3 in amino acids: CASSLTPGLAGAREQYF. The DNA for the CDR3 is TGTGCCAGCAGCCTCACACCGGGACTAGCGGGAGCTCGCGAGCAGTACTTC.

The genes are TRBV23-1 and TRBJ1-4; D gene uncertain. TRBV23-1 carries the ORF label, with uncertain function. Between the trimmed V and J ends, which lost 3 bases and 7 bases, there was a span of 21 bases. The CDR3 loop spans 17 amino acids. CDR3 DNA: TGCGCCAGCAGTCAGCCGGGGAGCCGGTTTGTAAGTGAAAAACTGTTTTTT. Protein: CASSQPGSRFVSEKLFF.

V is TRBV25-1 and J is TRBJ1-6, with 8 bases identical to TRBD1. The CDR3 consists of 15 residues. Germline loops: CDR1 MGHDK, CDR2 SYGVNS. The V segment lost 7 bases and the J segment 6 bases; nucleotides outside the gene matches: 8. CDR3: CASTLTGASNSPLHF. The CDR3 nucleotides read TGTGCCAGCACCCTGACAGGGGCGAGTAATTCACCCCTCCACTTT.

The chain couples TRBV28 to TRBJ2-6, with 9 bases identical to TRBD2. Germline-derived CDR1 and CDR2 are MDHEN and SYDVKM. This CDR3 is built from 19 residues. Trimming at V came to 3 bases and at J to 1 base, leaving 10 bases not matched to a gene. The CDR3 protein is CASSLSWLAGRSGANVLTF. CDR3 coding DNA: TGTGCCAGCAGTTTGAGCTGGCTAGCGGGAAGGTCTGGGGCCAACGTCCTGACTTTC.

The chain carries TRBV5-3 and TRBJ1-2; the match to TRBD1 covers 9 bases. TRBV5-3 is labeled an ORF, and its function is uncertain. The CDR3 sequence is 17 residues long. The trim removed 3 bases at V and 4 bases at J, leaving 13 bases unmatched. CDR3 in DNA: TGTGCCAGAAGCTCGGGACAGGGAATTTATTACCCCTATGGCTACACCTTC. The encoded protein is CARSSGQGIYYPYGYTF.

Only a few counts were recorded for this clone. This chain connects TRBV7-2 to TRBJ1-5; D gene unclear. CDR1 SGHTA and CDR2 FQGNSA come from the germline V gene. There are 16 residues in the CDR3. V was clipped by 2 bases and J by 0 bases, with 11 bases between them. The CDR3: CASSLRRDRSNQPQHF. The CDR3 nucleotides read TGTGCCAGCAGCTTACGGAGAGACCGTAGCAATCAGCCCCAGCATTTT.

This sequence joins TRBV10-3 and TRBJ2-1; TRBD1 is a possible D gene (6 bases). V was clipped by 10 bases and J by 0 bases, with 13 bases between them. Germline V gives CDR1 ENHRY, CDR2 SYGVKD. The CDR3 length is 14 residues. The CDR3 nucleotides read TGTGCCACCGCAGGGGAATTCTCCTACAATGAGCAGTTCTTC. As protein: CATAGEFSYNEQFF.

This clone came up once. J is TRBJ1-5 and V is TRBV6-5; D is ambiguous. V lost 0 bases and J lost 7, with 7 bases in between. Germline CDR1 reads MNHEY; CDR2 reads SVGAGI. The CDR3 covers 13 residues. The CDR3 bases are TGTGCCAGCAGTTACTCCGGGGAACAGCCCCAGCATTTT. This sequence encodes CASSYSGEQPQHF.

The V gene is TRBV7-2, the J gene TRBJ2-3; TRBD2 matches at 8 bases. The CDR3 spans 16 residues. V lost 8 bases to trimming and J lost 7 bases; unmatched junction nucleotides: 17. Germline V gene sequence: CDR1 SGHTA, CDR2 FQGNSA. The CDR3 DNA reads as TGTGCCAGCGGCGCGATTCCAAGCGGGAGAGGAAATACGCAGTATTTT. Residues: CASGAIPSGRGNTQYF.

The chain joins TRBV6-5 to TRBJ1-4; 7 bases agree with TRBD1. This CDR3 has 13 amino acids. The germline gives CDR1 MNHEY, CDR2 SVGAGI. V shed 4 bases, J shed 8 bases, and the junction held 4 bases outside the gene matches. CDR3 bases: TGTGCCAGCAGTTGGGACAGTGCAGAAAAACTGTTTTTT. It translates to CASSWDSAEKLFF.